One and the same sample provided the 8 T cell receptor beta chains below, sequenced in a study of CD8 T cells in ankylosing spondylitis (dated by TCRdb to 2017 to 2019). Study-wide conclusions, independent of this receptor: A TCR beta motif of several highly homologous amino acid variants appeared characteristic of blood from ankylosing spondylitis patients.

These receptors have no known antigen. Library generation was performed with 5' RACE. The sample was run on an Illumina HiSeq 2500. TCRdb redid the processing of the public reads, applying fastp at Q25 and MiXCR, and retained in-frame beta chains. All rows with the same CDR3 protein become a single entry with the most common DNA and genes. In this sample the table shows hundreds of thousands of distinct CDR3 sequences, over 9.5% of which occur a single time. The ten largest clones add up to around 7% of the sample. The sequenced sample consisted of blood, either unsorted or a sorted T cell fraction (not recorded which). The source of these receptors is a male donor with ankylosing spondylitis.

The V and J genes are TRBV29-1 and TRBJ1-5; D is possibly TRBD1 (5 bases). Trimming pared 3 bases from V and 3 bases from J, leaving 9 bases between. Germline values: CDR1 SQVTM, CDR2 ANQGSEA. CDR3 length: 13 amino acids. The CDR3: CSVDLGLNQPQHF. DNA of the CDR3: TGCAGCGTTGACTTGGGACTCAATCAGCCCCAGCATTTT.

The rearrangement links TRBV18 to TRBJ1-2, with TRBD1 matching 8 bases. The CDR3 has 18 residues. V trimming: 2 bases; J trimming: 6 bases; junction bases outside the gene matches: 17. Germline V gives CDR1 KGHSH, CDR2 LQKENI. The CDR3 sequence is CASSPYTGTGSGGDGYTF. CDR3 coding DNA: TGTGCCAGCTCACCATATACCGGGACAGGCTCGGGGGGTGATGGCTACACCTTC. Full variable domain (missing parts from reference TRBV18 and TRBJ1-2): NAGVMQNPRHLVRRRGQEARLRCSPMKGHSHVYWYRQLPEEGLKFMVYLQKENIIDESGMPKERFSAEFPKEGPSILRIQQVVRGDSAAYFCASSPYTGTGSGGDGYTFGSGTRLTVV.

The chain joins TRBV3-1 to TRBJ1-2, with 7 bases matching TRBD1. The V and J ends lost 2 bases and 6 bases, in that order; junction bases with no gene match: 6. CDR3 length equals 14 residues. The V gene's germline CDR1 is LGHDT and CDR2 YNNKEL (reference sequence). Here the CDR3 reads CASSQSDRVHGYTF. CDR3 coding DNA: TGTGCCAGCAGCCAATCCGACAGGGTCCATGGCTACACCTTC.

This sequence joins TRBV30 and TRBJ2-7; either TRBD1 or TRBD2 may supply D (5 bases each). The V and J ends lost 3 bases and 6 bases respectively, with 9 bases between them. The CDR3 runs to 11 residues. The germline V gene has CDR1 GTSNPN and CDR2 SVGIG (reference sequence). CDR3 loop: CAWRGRVEQYF. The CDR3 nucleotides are TGTGCCTGGAGGGGGCGGGTCGAGCAGTACTTC.

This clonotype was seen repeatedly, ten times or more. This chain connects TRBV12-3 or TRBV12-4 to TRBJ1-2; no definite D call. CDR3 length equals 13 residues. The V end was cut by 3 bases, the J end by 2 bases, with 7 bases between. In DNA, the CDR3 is TGTGCCAGCAGTTTTTTACAGAACTATGGCTACACCTTC. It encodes CASSFLQNYGYTF.

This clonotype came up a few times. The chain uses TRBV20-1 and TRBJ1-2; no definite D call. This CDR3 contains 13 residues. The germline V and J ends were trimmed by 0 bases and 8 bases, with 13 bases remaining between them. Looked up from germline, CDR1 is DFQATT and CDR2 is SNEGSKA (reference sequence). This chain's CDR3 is CSARDQREVGYTF. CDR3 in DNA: TGCAGTGCTAGAGATCAAAGGGAAGTGGGCTACACCTTC.

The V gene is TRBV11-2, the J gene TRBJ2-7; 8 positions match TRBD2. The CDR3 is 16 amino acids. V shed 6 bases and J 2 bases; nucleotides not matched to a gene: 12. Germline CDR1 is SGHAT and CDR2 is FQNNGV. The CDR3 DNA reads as TGTGCCAGCAGTTCTCGGGGCGGGAGGTTCGCCTACGAGCAGTACGTC. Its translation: CASSSRGGRFAYEQYV.

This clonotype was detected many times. CDR3 residues: CATSDSDVRSDTQYF. The CDR3 region has the DNA TGTGCCACCAGTGATTCAGACGTTCGCTCAGATACGCAGTATTTT. The chain is built from TRBV24-1 and TRBJ2-3; no definite D call. V lost 2 bases, J lost 4 bases, and 12 bases lay in between. Germline loops: CDR1 KGHDR, CDR2 SFDVKD. CDR3 length: 15 residues.